This T cell receptor beta chain was captured in a study of beta chain features in type 1 diabetes. Study-wide points: Type 1 diabetes patients had moderately but significantly shorter TCRB CDR3s in all four CD4+ subsets.

Trimming took 0 bases from V and 1 from J, leaving 15 bases between them. Per the germline V gene, CDR1 is KGHSH and CDR2 is LQKENI. This CDR3 has 17 amino acids. Naive, central memory, regulatory and stem cell-like memory cells within the CD4+ compartment were sorted using CD45RO/CCR7/CD25/CD127/CD95/CD27. This clone was picked up one time. Its antigen is as yet unknown. The authors reverse transcribed all of the isolated RNA, so sequencing captured expressed TCRB transcripts. Sequencing was performed with immunoSEQ multiplex PCR; in TCRdb, only in-frame clones are kept and a portion is missing. The sample records 300,000 to 350,000 clones, approximately 10% being singletons.

The chain uses TRBV18 and TRBJ1-1, with D tentatively TRBD1 (5 bases). Sequenced material: central memory CD4+ T cells from blood. The source of this sequence is a man younger than 45 with type 1 diabetes. Here the CDR3 reads CASSPPGRGEGNTEAFF. The CDR3 coding sequence is TGTGCCAGCTCACCACCGGGGAGGGGCGAGGGGAACACTGAAGCTTTCTTT.